A few counts support the clone carrying this T cell receptor (beta chain). Its antigen is still unknown. CDR1 and CDR2 from the germline V gene are SGHRS and YFSETQ. The CDR3 loop spans 13 amino acids. The V and J ends lost 1 base and 4 bases respectively, with 8 bases between them. RNA transcripts provided the source from which TCR beta CDR3 regions were amplified. In the first-round RT-PCR of the TCR CDR3, the HTBI primer set was used. TCRdb analysed the multiplex PCR reads with MiXCR anew, one entry per CDR3 protein. The top ten clones hold 15% to 20% of a sample with 600,000 to 850,000 distinct CDR3 sequences, 18% of them seen once. The sample comes from a study of T cells in Graves' hyperthyroidism and ophthalmopathy. Study in general: Peripheral blood was obtained at initial diagnosis, preceding any treatment.

Lactation, pregnancy, other autoimmune disease or uncontrolled infection excluded patients. Findings of the study overall: Researchers found most expanded thyroid clonotypes above 0.001 in blood as well. The model forecast ophthalmopathy, anticipating it by a median about six months before onset.

The source material was blood. The receptor was isolated from a woman between 45 and 65 years old with Graves' hyperthyroidism that later progressed to Graves' ophthalmopathy. The chain couples TRBV5-1 to TRBJ2-5, with no clear D. The CDR3 reads CASSLLLAETQYF. CDR3 nucleotide sequence: TGCGCCAGCAGCTTGTTATTAGCAGAGACCCAGTACTTC.